A selection of T cell receptor beta chains follows, all from one sample in a study of control samples from healthy donors and cancer patients. TCRdb's table, derived via immunoSEQ multiplex PCR, lists solely in-frame clones and lacks some. The table records about 60,000 clones, over 75% of them present only once. Sequencing used blood. These receptors came from a man in his fifties in good health. The CDR3 runs from the conserved cysteine through the conserved F or W. Fields, in order: D gene, J gene, clone size, V gene, CDR3 protein, CDR3 DNA. D genes are given only for firm matches. Size is stated for part of the rows, as once, few or many counts, or as a class when the clone is expanded.

d_gene: TRBD2; j_gene: TRBJ2-1; abundance: NA; v_gene: TRBV29-1; CDR3aa: CSVLTSGRIPGEQFF; CDR3nt: TGCAGCGTTCTAACTAGCGGGAGGATTCCCGGTGAGCAGTTCTTC
d_gene: NA; j_gene: TRBJ1-1; abundance: NA; v_gene: TRBV27; CDR3aa: CASSLHLNTEAFF; CDR3nt: TGTGCCAGCAGTTTACACTTGAACACTGAAGCTTTCTTT
d_gene: NA; j_gene: TRBJ1-5; abundance: NA; v_gene: TRBV2; CDR3aa: CASKGQGGNQPQHF; CDR3nt: TGTGCCAGCAAGGGGCAGGGAGGCAATCAGCCCCAGCATTTT
d_gene: NA; j_gene: TRBJ2-3; abundance: NA; v_gene: TRBV7-9; CDR3aa: CASSLGVGDTQYF; CDR3nt: TGTGCCAGCAGCTTAGGGGTTGGGGATACGCAGTATTTT
d_gene: NA; j_gene: TRBJ1-1; abundance: NA; v_gene: TRBV11-2; CDR3aa: CASSLAGGEAFF; CDR3nt: TGTGCCAGCAGCTTAGCTGGAGGTGAAGCTTTCTTT
d_gene: TRBD1; j_gene: TRBJ1-2; abundance: NA; v_gene: TRBV7-2; CDR3aa: CASSLLGQGGSGYTF; CDR3nt: TGTGCCAGCAGCTTGTTGGGACAGGGTGGTAGTGGCTACACCTTC
d_gene: NA; j_gene: TRBJ2-6; abundance: NA; v_gene: TRBV27; CDR3aa: CASSLIFGHLSGANVLTF; CDR3nt: TGTGCCAGCAGTTTAATATTCGGACACCTCTCTGGGGCCAACGTCCTGACTTTC
d_gene: TRBD1; j_gene: TRBJ2-5; abundance: NA; v_gene: TRBV27; CDR3aa: CASRQTRQGPMTQYF; CDR3nt: TGTGCCAGCAGGCAGACGCGACAGGGCCCAATGACCCAGTACTTC
d_gene: TRBD1; j_gene: TRBJ1-1; abundance: NA; v_gene: TRBV19; CDR3aa: CASSSRTGQYEAFF; CDR3nt: TGTGCCAGTAGTTCCCGGACAGGGCAATATGAAGCTTTCTTT
d_gene: NA; j_gene: TRBJ1-4; abundance: NA; v_gene: TRBV2; CDR3aa: CASSHSRQFNEKLFF; CDR3nt: TGTGCCAGCAGTCATTCGCGGCAATTTAATGAAAAACTGTTTTTT
d_gene: TRBD2; j_gene: TRBJ2-7; abundance: NA; v_gene: TRBV11-3; CDR3aa: CASSDRDYGSYEQYF; CDR3nt: TGTGCCAGCAGCGACCGGGACTATGGCTCCTACGAGCAGTACTTC
d_gene: NA; j_gene: TRBJ1-5; abundance: NA; v_gene: TRBV28; CDR3aa: CASSFSQPQHF; CDR3nt: TGTGCCAGCAGTTTCTCTCAGCCCCAGCATTTT
d_gene: NA; j_gene: TRBJ1-1; abundance: few; v_gene: TRBV19; CDR3aa: CASSLTVNTEAFF; CDR3nt: TGTGCCAGTAGTCTGACTGTGAACACTGAAGCTTTCTTT
d_gene: TRBD2; j_gene: TRBJ2-7; abundance: NA; v_gene: TRBV27; CDR3aa: CASSLSGGTSGYEQYF; CDR3nt: TGTGCCAGCAGTCTCTCGGGGGGGACATCCGGCTACGAGCAGTACTTC
d_gene: NA; j_gene: TRBJ1-5; abundance: NA; v_gene: TRBV5-1; CDR3aa: CASSLGTNQPQHF; CDR3nt: TGCGCCAGCAGCTTGGGCACCAATCAGCCCCAGCATTTT
d_gene: NA; j_gene: TRBJ2-5; abundance: NA; v_gene: TRBV7-9; CDR3aa: CASSLVGRGGQGQETQYF; CDR3nt: TGTGCCAGCAGCTTAGTGGGTAGGGGAGGCCAGGGGCAAGAGACCCAGTACTTC
d_gene: NA; j_gene: TRBJ1-1; abundance: NA; v_gene: TRBV7-9; CDR3aa: CASSPTVIMNTEAFF; CDR3nt: TGTGCCAGCAGCCCTACAGTGATCATGAACACTGAAGCTTTCTTT
d_gene: TRBD2; j_gene: TRBJ2-3; abundance: NA; v_gene: TRBV11-2; CDR3aa: CASSSSGSTDTQYF; CDR3nt: TGTGCCAGCAGCTCTAGCGGGAGCACAGATACGCAGTATTTT